The clone carrying this T cell receptor (beta chain) was seen a few times. Antigen specificity is unknown. The entry originates in a study of beta chain features in type 1 diabetes. Notes on the study in general: For Type 1 diabetes patients, all four CD4+ subsets carried TCRB CDR3s that were moderately but significantly shorter.

CD4+ naive, central memory, regulatory and stem cell-like memory cells were sorted via CD45RO/CCR7/CD25/CD127/CD95/CD27. Germline loops: CDR1 LGHNA, CDR2 YSLEER. CDR3 length: 14 amino acids. Between the trimmed V and J ends, which lost 0 bases and 3 bases, there was a span of 9 bases. The authors reverse transcribed all of the isolated RNA, so sequencing captured expressed TCRB transcripts. Using immunoSEQ multiplex PCR, the repertoire was profiled, and TCRdb retains in-frame clones only, with some absent. The table lists almost 350,000 clones, 6.5% to 10% of them singletons. The clonotype comes from a woman between 18 and 30 years old in good health. The chain couples TRBV4-3 to TRBJ2-7; D unresolved. The sequenced sample consisted of central memory CD4+ T cells from blood. CDR3 in amino acids: CASSQEGSGYEQYF. The CDR3 DNA reads as TGCGCCAGCAGCCAAGAAGGTTCAGGCTACGAGCAGTACTTC.